This TCR beta chain was profiled in a study of identical twins. Study-wide points: When twins shared out-of-frame alpha sequences, those sequences had excess low generation probability.

Notes on this clonotype: Its antigen is undetermined.

TCRdb reprocessed the 5' RACE reads with MiXCR, giving one entry per CDR3 protein. This table holds some 570,000 distinct CDR3 sequences, around 24% found once. This CDR3 spans 15 amino acids. With V trimmed by 9 bases and J by 9 bases, 12 bases remained unmatched. CDR1 KGHDR and CDR2 SFDVKD come from the germline V gene. These data were likewise used in another study, on yellow fever vaccine responses in identical twins.

Sequencing was performed on CD4+ T cells sorted from blood. The origin of this receptor is a woman between 18 and 30 years old in good health. The chain uses TRBV24-1 and TRBJ1-6; 8 nucleotides align to TRBD1. CDR3 nucleotide sequence: TGTGCCACCCTAGGCCGGACAGGGTTGGCTTCACCCCTCCACTTT. It translates to CATLGRTGLASPLHF.